This section outlines one TCR beta chain sequence together with its context. The sample is drawn from a study of blood T cell repertoires in COVID-19. Study overall: Sites in the United States, Italy and Spain provided acute and convalescent COVID-19 samples. T cells, B-cell-depleted T cells, or PBMCs supplied cDNA or gDNA.

Methods used by the authors: The assay estimated nucleated cells by amplifying reference gene primers. Sequencing was performed with immunoSEQ multiplex PCR; in TCRdb, only in-frame clones are kept and a portion is missing. That table furnishes V, J and clone size, whereas the DNA furnished D and trimming. The sample records some 270,000 clones, under 85% being singletons. The CDR3 has 13 amino acids. V dropped 3 bases and J dropped 5; count of bases not matched to a gene: 2. Germline CDR1 and CDR2: GTSNPN and SVGIG (reference sequence). This receptor was obtained from a human donor with COVID-19, enrolled during active disease. The donor label of this sample is uncertain. The sample consisted of peripheral blood. The chain carries TRBV30 and TRBJ1-5, with 9 bases that match TRBD1. The CDR3 here is CAWSTGGYQPQHF. For the CDR3, the DNA is TGTGCCTGGAGCACAGGGGGCTATCAGCCCCAGCATTTT.